This TCR beta chain was captured by sequencing in a study of response to subunit inactivated influenza vaccine (dated by TCRdb to 2016 to 2018). Notes on the research overall: Deep quantitative profiling of the T cell receptor repertoire was used in the study to follow responses to a trivalent subunit inactivated influenza vaccine. The study at large found these results: The authors suggested that each seasonal influenza vaccination may recruit only a limited number of new T cells.

From the cysteine up to the phenylalanine, the CDR3 has a length of 13 residues. Only the CDR3 DNA stays, 39 bases, in frame from base 1. CDR1 and CDR2 are read off the germline V gene (reference sequence) as DFQATT and SNEGSKA. The library was generated by RT-PCR. Sequencer: Illumina HiSeq 2500. Using fastp trimming at Q25 and MiXCR clonotype assembly, TCRdb reanalyzed the public sequencing data and kept in-frame beta chains. Entries are consolidated by CDR3 protein sequence, retaining the most common genes and DNA. The sample includes approximately 520,000 distinct CDR3 sequences, with around 25% observed a single time. 1.5% to 2% of the sample is held by the ten biggest clonotypes. A note on this clonotype: Its antigen is unknown. Per-base quality was not reported, and no clone a single base away is much larger than it.

Recombination joined TRBV20-1 with TRBJ1-4; the D gene identity is not certain. Sample: CD4+ T cells sorted from PBMCs, taken 5 days after vaccination. The receptor was derived from a man between 50 and 59 years old who received an inactivated influenza vaccine. Donor details come from another sample of the same person, matched by shared clones. CDR3 reads: CTPLKRVDEKLFF. The bases are TGCACCCCGCTAAAGAGGGTGGATGAAAAACTGTTTTTT.